The present entry profiles one TCR beta chain with its context. Its antigen is not known. The use of a sample-barcoded 5' primer and a J-beta primer mix characterized a second PCR of about 7 to 12 cycles. Each cDNA molecule was tagged by a template-switch adaptor with 12 random nucleotides. TCRdb reanalysed the 5' RACE reads using MiXCR and keeps one entry per CDR3 protein. The sample includes about 1,500,000 distinct CDR3 sequences, about 40% of them seen just once. This sample is part of a study of blood T cells in healthy people across ages. Study at large: Template switching picked up about one barcoded beta molecule for each two T cells. Study outcomes and limitations: Long-lived donors had more naive CD4+ cells and higher diversity than aged donors.

The CDR3 totals 16 residues. Losses at the gene ends were 3 bases for V and 2 bases for J; bases not matched to a gene: 9. Germline V gene data show CDR1 as MNHEY and CDR2 as SVGAGI. The source is a woman under 30 in good health. The sequenced material came from blood. This rearrangement joins TRBV6-5 to TRBJ2-7; 8 bases fit TRBD2. The CDR3 DNA is TGTGCCAGCAGTTATAGCGAGCGGGAGAAGGCCTACGAGCAGTACTTC. This codes for CASSYSEREKAYEQYF.